This T cell receptor beta chain was identified in a study of patients and donors after allogeneic stem cell transplantation. Each CDR3 protein gets one entry after TCRdb re-called the RT-PCR reads with MiXCR. The sample includes 920,000 or so distinct CDR3 sequences, about a sixth seen only once; the top ten take approximately 5.9%. With V trimmed by 2 bases and J by 4 bases, 7 bases remained unmatched. The CDR3 is 16 amino acids. Germline CDR1 SGHDT, CDR2 YYEEEE. Material for sequencing was blood, either unsorted or a sorted T cell fraction (not recorded which). The chain is built from TRBV5-6 and TRBJ2-1; TRBD2 aligns across 9 bases. The receptor was isolated from a human donor who was either an allogeneic HSCT recipient or a stem cell or donor lymphocyte infusion donor (not recorded which). It is not recorded whose cells these are; they may come from a transplant donor. The CDR3 region is CASSFSSGRTYNEQFF. CDR3 nucleotide sequence: TGTGCCAGCAGCTTTAGCAGCGGGAGGACTTACAATGAGCAGTTCTTC.